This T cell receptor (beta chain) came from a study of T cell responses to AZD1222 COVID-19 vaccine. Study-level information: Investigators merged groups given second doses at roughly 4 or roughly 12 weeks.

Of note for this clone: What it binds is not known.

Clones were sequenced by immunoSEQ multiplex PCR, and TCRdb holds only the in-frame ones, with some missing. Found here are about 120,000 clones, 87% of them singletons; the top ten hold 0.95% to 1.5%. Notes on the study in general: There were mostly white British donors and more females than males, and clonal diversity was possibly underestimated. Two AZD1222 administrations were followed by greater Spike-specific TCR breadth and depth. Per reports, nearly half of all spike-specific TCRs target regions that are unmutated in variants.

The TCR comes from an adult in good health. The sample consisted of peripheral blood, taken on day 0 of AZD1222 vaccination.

The CDR3 sequence: CAISVGTGYYEQYF. The CDR3 DNA reads as TGTGCCATCAGTGTCGGGACAGGGTACTACGAGCAGTACTTC. The gene calls are TRBV10-3 and TRBJ2-7, with 9 bases aligning to TRBD1. From germline, CDR1 is ENHRY and CDR2 SYGVKD. CDR3 length equals 14 residues. J was trimmed by 3 bases and V by 4 bases; bases with no gene match: 4.